This is a list of T cell receptor beta chains from one sample in a study of cytomegalovirus exposure and HLA in healthy donors. Sequencing was performed with immunoSEQ multiplex PCR; in TCRdb, only in-frame clones are kept and a portion is missing. The sample includes 110,000 to 150,000 clones, around 70% of them seen just once. The specimen was PBMCs. The receptors come from a woman aged 60-75 years in good health and CMV-seropositive. Each CDR3 is given with its conserved first and last residue. Each record gives: J gene, V gene, D gene, clone size, CDR3 protein, CDR3 DNA. The D gene is left open where the match is weak. Clone size is stated in some rows and not others, as once, few, many or a class when expanded.

>TRBJ1-3|TRBV29-1|NA|NA
CSVDGGNTIYF
TGCAGCGTTGACGGTGGAAACACCATATATTTT
>TRBJ2-3|TRBV2|NA|NA
CASRNEDTQYF
TGTGCCAGCAGGAATGAGGATACGCAGTATTTT
>TRBJ1-2|TRBV20-1|TRBD1|NA
CSASTGQGYTF
TGCAGTGCTTCGACAGGGCAAGGCTACACCTTC
>TRBJ1-5|TRBV29-1|NA|NA
CSVGDNQNQPQHF
TGCAGCGTTGGGGACAACCAAAATCAGCCCCAGCATTTT
>TRBJ2-3|TRBV5-1|TRBD1|NA
CASSWDRGLGDTQYF
TGCGCCAGCAGCTGGGACAGGGGGCTTGGAGATACGCAGTATTTT
>TRBJ1-1|TRBV28|TRBD1|few
CATLNRGRTEAFF
TGTGCCACCTTGAACAGGGGGCGTACTGAAGCTTTCTTT
>TRBJ2-3|TRBV14|NA|NA
CASITVSKSTDTQYF
TGTGCCAGCATCACAGTTAGTAAGAGCACAGATACGCAGTATTTT
>TRBJ2-4|TRBV5-4|NA|once
CASTATGGGKNIQYF
TGTGCCAGCACTGCTACCGGGGGAGGCAAAAACATTCAGTACTTC
>TRBJ1-1|TRBV7-2|NA|NA
CASSYDSYDSTMNTEAFF
TGTGCCAGCAGCTATGATTCTTATGACAGCACCATGAACACTGAAGCTTTCTTT
>TRBJ2-1|TRBV7-9|TRBD2|NA
CASVKVGLAFYNEQFF
TGTGCCAGTGTGAAAGTAGGACTAGCGTTTTACAATGAGCAGTTCTTC
>TRBJ2-5|TRBV5-1|TRBD1|NA
CASSSSPATGQETQYF
TGCGCCAGCAGCTCCAGTCCGGCGACAGGGCAAGAGACCCAGTACTTC
>TRBJ1-1|TRBV12-5|NA|once
CASGFGGEAFF
TGTGCTAGTGGTTTCGGCGGTGAAGCTTTCTTT
>TRBJ2-3|TRBV28|TRBD1|few
CASRAEGGNTDTQYF
TGTGCCAGCAGAGCGGAAGGGGGCAATACAGATACGCAGTATTTT
>TRBJ2-1|TRBV7-7|TRBD2|NA
CASSPTSGSIGEQFF
TGTGCCAGCAGCCCGACTAGCGGGAGTATTGGTGAGCAGTTCTTC
>TRBJ1-3|TRBV4-1|NA|NA
CASSLDDRNTIYF
TGCGCCAGCAGCCTAGACGACAGAAACACCATATATTTT
>TRBJ2-3|TRBV5-1|NA|NA
CASSLEPHGESDTQYF
TGCGCCAGCAGCTTGGAACCGCACGGGGAATCAGATACGCAGTATTTT
>TRBJ1-4|TRBV30|TRBD1|NA
CAWGTGLNEKLFF
TGTGCCTGGGGGACAGGACTTAATGAAAAACTGTTTTTT
>TRBJ2-1|TRBV5-1|TRBD2|NA
CASSWGISAGGPHNEQFF
TGCGCCAGCAGCTGGGGGATATCAGCGGGAGGGCCCCACAATGAGCAGTTCTTC
>TRBJ1-5|TRBV6-6|NA|few
CASSYSRGAGNQPQHF
TGTGCCAGCAGTTATAGCCGGGGGGCAGGCAATCAGCCCCAGCATTTT
>TRBJ1-2|TRBV5-4|NA|NA
CASSFAGLPKGYTF
TGTGCCAGCAGCTTCGCGGGACTTCCAAAGGGCTACACCTTC
>TRBJ2-7|TRBV14|NA|NA
CASSQDRGYEQYF
TGTGCCAGCAGCCAAGATAGGGGATACGAGCAGTACTTC
>TRBJ2-1|TRBV19|NA|NA
CASRSLTGFGTYNEQFF
TGTGCCAGTAGGTCTCTTACAGGGTTTGGGACCTACAATGAGCAGTTCTTC